Presented here are 26 T cell receptor beta chains from one specimen sequenced in a study of CD8+CD57+ T cells in acquired aplastic anemia. Patients included in sequencing had previously demonstrated CD8+CD57+ cell expansion by flow cytometry. Profiling that covered TCR beta VDJ and CDR3 relied on genomic DNA as its template. TCRdb passed the reads through MiXCR, listing each CDR3 protein once. The profile covers about 160,000 distinct CDR3 sequences, with roughly 43% appearing a single time and roughly 3.1% taken by the ten largest. The sample taken for sequencing was sorted CD4+, CD8+, or CD8+CD57+ T cells (not recorded which) from PBMCs. Receptor source: a human donor with aplastic anemia.

In its sample, this clonotype was seen many times. This chain joins TRBV6-1 and TRBJ1-6, with D uncertain. CDR3 length: 12 amino acids. Trimming pared 3 bases from V and 8 bases from J, leaving 5 bases between. Germline-derived CDR1 and CDR2 are MNHNS and SASEGT. CDR3 DNA: TGTGCCAGCAGTGACCCTTATTCACCCCTCCACTTT. Its protein is CASSDPYSPLHF.

This clonotype was picked up many times. The rearrangement joins TRBV2 to TRBJ2-3; the D gene is possibly TRBD1 (5 bases). The germline CDR1 and CDR2 sequences are SNHLY and FYNNEI. V dropped 7 bases and J dropped 4 bases, with 18 bases sitting between them. CDR3 length: 15 residues. The CDR3: CASTLDMSVADTQYF. The CDR3 region has the DNA TGTGCCAGCACCTTGGACATGTCGGTGGCAGATACGCAGTATTTT.

The chain carries TRBV20-1 and TRBJ1-2, with TRBD1 identical over 7 bases. Germline values: CDR1 DFQATT, CDR2 SNEGSKA (reference sequence). The J segment lost 2 bases and the V segment lost 1 base, leaving 13 bases of the junction unmatched. The length of the CDR3 is 17 residues. The CDR3 spells CSARGSRTGHNNYGYTF. The DNA for the CDR3 is TGCAGTGCTAGAGGGTCCCGGACAGGCCATAACAACTATGGCTACACCTTC.

The genes are TRBV15 and TRBJ1-4, with 7 nucleotides matching TRBD1. V was clipped by 5 bases and J by 8 bases; unmatched bases: 5. Germline CDR1 reads LNHNV; CDR2 reads YYDKDF (reference sequence). The CDR3 is 13 amino acids. The CDR3 spells CATSGNRGEKLFF. The CDR3 DNA sequence: TGTGCCACCAGCGGGAACAGGGGAGAAAAACTGTTTTTT.

The chain links TRBV30 to TRBJ2-1, with 7 bases lining up with TRBD2. The CDR3 extends over 14 amino acids. V gave up 1 base and J gave up 5 bases; unmatched junction bases: 5. Germline CDR1 reads GTSNPN; CDR2 reads SVGIG (reference sequence). DNA of the CDR3: TGTGCCTGGAGTGCGGGACTACTTGACAATGAGCAGTTCTTC. Amino acids: CAWSAGLLDNEQFF. Combining the CDR3 with reference TRBV30 and TRBJ2-1 gives the whole variable domain SQTIHQWPATLVQPVGSPLSLECTVEGTSNPNLYWYRQAAGRGLQLLFYSVGIGQISSEVPQNLSASRPQDRQFILSSKKLLLSDSGFYLCAWSAGLLDNEQFFGPGTRLTVL.

The chain couples TRBV11-3 to TRBJ2-1; 8 bases match TRBD2. The V segment lost 1 base and the J segment 10 bases; nucleotides outside the gene matches: 12. Germline V gene sequence: CDR1 SGHNT, CDR2 YENEEA. This CDR3 spans 16 amino acids. DNA of the CDR3: TGTGCCAGCAGCTTAGCCTCTAGCGGGCCTACCTACGAGCAGTTCTTC. Its translation is CASSLASSGPTYEQFF. The full variable domain, with the rest looked up from reference TRBV11-3 and TRBJ2-1, is EAGVVQSPRYKIIEKKQPVAFWCNPISGHNTLYWYLQNLGQGPELLIRYENEEAVDDSQLPKDRFSAERLKGVDSTLKIQPAELGDSAVYLCASSLASSGPTYEQFFGPGTRLTVL.

The sample holds many counts of this clonotype. The chain has TRBV9 and TRBJ1-1; D is perhaps TRBD1 (5 bases). This CDR3 is built from 15 residues. Per germline, CDR1 SGDLS and CDR2 YYNGEE. The V gene lost 0 bases and the J gene lost 0 bases, with 9 bases spanning the gap. The CDR3 loop reads CASSVARGMNTEAFF. CDR3 DNA: TGTGCCAGCAGCGTAGCTCGGGGGATGAACACTGAAGCTTTCTTT.

This clonotype is classed as medium-sized. J is TRBJ1-6 and V is TRBV25-1; D remains unclear. The CDR3 runs to 16 residues. V was clipped by 4 bases and J by 8 bases, with 18 bases between them. Germline V CDR1 and CDR2: MGHDK, SYGVNS. This chain's CDR3 is CASSANTAGGHSPLHF. The CDR3 coding sequence is TGTGCCAGCAGTGCCAACACAGCGGGCGGCCATTCACCCCTCCACTTT.

Worth noting for this clonotype: A much larger clone sits a single nucleotide away, making a read error possible. The chain recombines TRBV5-1 with TRBJ1-4; D perhaps matches TRBD1 (5 bases). This CDR3 comprises 15 residues. Deletions cut 2 bases from V and 3 bases from J, with 11 bases between. Germline CDR1 is SGHRS and CDR2 is YFSETQ. As DNA, the CDR3 is TGCGCCAGCAGCTTTGGTGGGGCTGCTAATGAAAAACTGTTTTTT. It translates to CASSFGGAANEKLFF.

This clonotype has at least ten counts. The chain couples TRBV6-1 to TRBJ1-3; 9 nucleotides align to TRBD1. V shed 3 bases and J 2 bases; nucleotides not matched to a gene: 8. The CDR3 extends over 17 amino acids. The germline V gene has CDR1 MNHNS and CDR2 SASEGT. This chain's CDR3 is CASSDWGQGLTGNTIYF. CDR3 nucleotides: TGTGCCAGCAGTGATTGGGGACAGGGTCTCACTGGAAACACCATATATTTT.

This clonotype was observed a handful of times. The V and J genes are TRBV7-6 and TRBJ2-1; no firm D call. V lost 3 bases, J lost 8 bases, and 5 bases lay in between. The germline gives CDR1 SGHVS, CDR2 FNYEAQ. CDR3 length: 11 amino acids. DNA for the CDR3: TGTGCCAGCAGCTTTGAGGATGAGCAGTTCTTC. Its translation: CASSFEDEQFF.

Only a few counts were recorded for this clonotype. V and J are TRBV29-1 and TRBJ2-7; the match to TRBD1 covers 7 bases. J gave up 3 bases and V 6 bases, and 11 bases lay outside the gene matches. The CDR3 loop spans 14 amino acids. Germline V gene sequence: CDR1 SQVTM, CDR2 ANQGSEA. CDR3 amino acids: CSVQVGTVSYEQYF. The CDR3 DNA follows: TGCAGCGTCCAAGTAGGGACAGTGAGCTACGAGCAGTACTTC.

This clonotype was recorded many times. The chain links TRBV20-1 to TRBJ2-7, with 13 bases fitting TRBD2. CDR1 is DFQATT, CDR2 SNEGSKA, per germline (reference sequence). The CDR3 length is 15 residues. Trimming took 1 base from V and 5 from J; bases not matched to a gene: 5. CDR3 coding DNA: TGCAGTGCTAGAGGAGGGACTAGCGGGAACCACGAGCAGTACTTC. The encoded protein is CSARGGTSGNHEQYF.

V usage is TRBV2 and J usage is TRBJ2-5; D gene ambiguous. This CDR3 region has 14 residues. Germline CDR1 is SNHLY and CDR2 is FYNNEI. V dropped 4 bases and J dropped 4 bases, with 13 bases sitting between them. CDR3 DNA: TGTGCCAGCAGTGTAATATTGGTTGGAGAGACCCAGTACTTC. Protein product: CASSVILVGETQYF.

V and J are TRBV15 and TRBJ1-6; D uncertain. Trimming removed 2 bases at V and 11 bases at J, with 13 bases between. This CDR3 has 14 amino acids. Germline V CDR1 and CDR2: LNHNV, YYDKDF (reference sequence). The CDR3, as DNA: TGTGCCACCAGCAGACCAGACGGCGGAACACCCCTCCACTTT. Encoded protein: CATSRPDGGTPLHF. Together with reference TRBV15 and TRBJ1-6, the CDR3 gives the full variable domain: DAMVIQNPRYQVTQFGKPVTLSCSQTLNHNVMYWYQQKSSQAPKLLFHYYDKDFNNEADTPDNFQSRRPNTSFCFLDIRSPGLGDTAMYLCATSRPDGGTPLHFGNGTRLTVT.

This clonotype occurred many times. The chain is built from TRBV5-1 and TRBJ2-2, with 13 bases fitting TRBD2. Per germline, CDR1 SGHRS and CDR2 YFSETQ. The CDR3 extends over 15 amino acids. The junction had 2 bases not matched to a gene; V was cut back by 4 bases and J by 5 bases. The CDR3 here is CASSRTSGSTGELFF. CDR3 nucleotide sequence: TGCGCCAGCAGCAGGACTAGCGGGAGTACCGGGGAGCTGTTTTTT.

For this clonotype: This could be a read error, since a much larger clone is one nucleotide away. The chain joins TRBV7-2 to TRBJ2-5; a weak D match, TRBD2 (5 bases). This CDR3 region has 15 residues. Germline assignment: CDR1 SGHTA and CDR2 FQGNSA. Between the trimmed V and J ends, which lost 6 bases and 5 bases, there was a span of 19 bases. The CDR3 DNA is TGTGCCAGCAGGCCTCGGGGTTTGTCGGGGGAGACCCAGTACTTC. It specifies CASRPRGLSGETQYF.

This clonotype was detected once. The chain joins TRBV24-1 to TRBJ2-2; D remains unclear. V was clipped by 9 bases and J by 5 bases, with 21 bases between them. Germline-derived CDR1 and CDR2 are KGHDR and SFDVKD. This CDR3 has 16 amino acids. As DNA, the CDR3 is TGTGCCACCTCCAAGCTAAGTCCCATGGAAACCGGGGAGCTGTTTTTT. This translates into CATSKLSPMETGELFF.

This clonotype has ten or more counts. The J gene is TRBJ2-7, the V gene TRBV27, with D unclear. CDR3 length equals 12 residues. Trimming removed 5 bases at V and 7 bases at J, with 12 bases between. Germline CDR1 is MNHEY and CDR2 is SMNVEV (reference sequence). The CDR3: CASSRPYGEQYF. CDR3 nucleotides: TGTGCCAGCAGTAGACCCTATGGGGAGCAGTACTTC.

This chain joins TRBV19 and TRBJ2-6; maybe TRBD1 (6 bases). CDR1 and CDR2 (germline): LNHDA, SQIVND (reference sequence). V shed 3 bases and J shed 1 base, with 7 bases lying between them. This CDR3 contains 15 residues. The CDR3 spells CASSIGQSGANVLTF. CDR3 nucleotides: TGTGCCAGTAGTATTGGACAGTCTGGGGCCAACGTCCTGACTTTC.

This clonotype was seen only once. V gene TRBV12-3 or TRBV12-4 combines with J gene TRBJ2-5; weak D call: TRBD1 (5 bases). Trimming left V 6 bases short and J 1 base short, with 18 bases between. The CDR3 runs to 16 residues. The CDR3 protein is CASSPGDRGGQETQYF. The CDR3, as DNA: TGTGCCAGCAGCCCCGGCGATAGGGGTGGCCAAGAGACCCAGTACTTC.

The rearrangement uses TRBV2 and TRBJ2-5, with 10 bases matching TRBD1. The CDR3 is 14 amino acids. V was clipped by 6 bases and J by 3 bases; unmatched bases: 4. Germline assignment: CDR1 SNHLY and CDR2 FYNNEI. CDR3 protein: CASREGQGKETQYF. The CDR3 nucleotides read TGTGCCAGCAGAGAGGGACAGGGGAAAGAGACCCAGTACTTC.

This clonotype occurred many times. The chain employs TRBV6-1 and TRBJ2-1; D is possibly TRBD2 (6 bases). Germline V lookup: CDR1 MNHNS, CDR2 SASEGT. The CDR3 has 14 amino acids. Deletions cut 3 bases from V and 6 bases from J, with 12 bases between. The CDR3 region is CASSDFISGNEQFF. The CDR3 region has the DNA TGTGCCAGCAGTGACTTTATTAGCGGCAATGAGCAGTTCTTC.

The chain recombines TRBV13 with TRBJ2-3, with TRBD2 identical over 12 bases. With V trimmed by 3 bases and J by 8 bases, 6 bases remained unmatched. This CDR3 contains 15 residues. In germline, CDR1 is PRHDT, CDR2 FYEKMQ (reference sequence). The CDR3, as DNA: TGTGCCAGCAGCTTGACTAGCGGGAGAGAGGGTACGCAGTATTTT. Translation: CASSLTSGREGTQYF.

In this sample, this clonotype turned up many times. This chain uses TRBV19 with TRBJ2-7; D is ambiguous. Trimming left V 8 bases short and J 3 bases short, with 11 bases between. This CDR3 is built from 12 residues. Germline V lookup: CDR1 LNHDA, CDR2 SQIVND (reference sequence). The CDR3 region has the DNA TGTGCCAGTCAGGACGGGCTCTACGAGCAGTACTTC. This encodes CASQDGLYEQYF.

The V call is TRBV2, the J call TRBJ2-5, with D perhaps assigned TRBD1 or TRBD2 (5 bases each). Trimming removed 6 bases at V and 5 bases at J, with 10 bases between. CDR3 length: 12 residues. The V gene's germline CDR1 is SNHLY and CDR2 FYNNEI. DNA for the CDR3: TGTGCCAGCAGCCAGGGAGCGGAGACCCAGTACTTC. Amino acids: CASSQGAETQYF.